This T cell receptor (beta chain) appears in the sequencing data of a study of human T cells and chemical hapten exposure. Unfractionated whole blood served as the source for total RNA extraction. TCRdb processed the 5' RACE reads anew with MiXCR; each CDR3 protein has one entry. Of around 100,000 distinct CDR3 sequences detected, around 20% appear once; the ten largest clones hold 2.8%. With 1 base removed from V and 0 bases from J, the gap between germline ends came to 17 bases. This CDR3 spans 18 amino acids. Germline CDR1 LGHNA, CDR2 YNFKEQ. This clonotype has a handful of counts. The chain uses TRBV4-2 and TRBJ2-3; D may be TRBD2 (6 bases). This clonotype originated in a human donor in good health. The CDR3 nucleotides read TGTGCCAGCAGCCAAGTTGGAGTGGGAGCGGGCAGCACAGATACGCAGTATTTT. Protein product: CASSQVGVGAGSTDTQYF.